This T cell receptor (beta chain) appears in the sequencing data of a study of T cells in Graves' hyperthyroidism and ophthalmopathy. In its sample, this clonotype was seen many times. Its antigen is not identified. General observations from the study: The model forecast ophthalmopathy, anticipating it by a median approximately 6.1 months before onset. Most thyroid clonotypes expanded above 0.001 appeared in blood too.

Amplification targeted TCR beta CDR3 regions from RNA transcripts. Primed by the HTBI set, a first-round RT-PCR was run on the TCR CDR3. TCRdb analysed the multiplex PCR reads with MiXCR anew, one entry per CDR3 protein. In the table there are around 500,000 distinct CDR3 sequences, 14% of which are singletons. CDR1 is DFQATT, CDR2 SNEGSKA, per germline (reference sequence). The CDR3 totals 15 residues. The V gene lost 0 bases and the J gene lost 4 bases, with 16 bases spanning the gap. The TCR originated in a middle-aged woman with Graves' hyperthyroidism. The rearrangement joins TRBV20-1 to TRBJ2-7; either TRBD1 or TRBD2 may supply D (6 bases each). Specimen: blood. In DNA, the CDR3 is TGCAGTGCTAGAGATACCCGGGCGGGGACATACGAGCAGTACTTC. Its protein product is CSARDTRAGTYEQYF.